The 4 T cell receptor beta chains below come from one sample, sequenced in a study of T cell responses to AZD1222 COVID-19 vaccine. Method: immunoSEQ multiplex PCR; TCRdb's copy keeps in-frame clones and lacks some. This sample has 100,000 to 150,000 clones; roughly 85% occur once, and the top ten carry less than 9.5%. Material: peripheral blood, obtained 28 days after the second dose of the MenACWY control vaccine. All receptors come from an adult who received the MenACWY meningococcal vaccine as a control.

This chain links TRBV29-1 with TRBJ2-7, with D possibly matching TRBD2 (6 bases). Trimming removed 4 bases from V and 2 bases from J, with 9 bases in between. CDR3 length: 12 amino acids. Germline assignment: CDR1 SQVTM and CDR2 ANQGSEA. The CDR3 reads CSVGPSAYEQYF. The CDR3 DNA reads as TGCAGCGTTGGTCCTAGCGCCTACGAGCAGTACTTC.

The rearrangement joins TRBV18 to TRBJ1-3; D ambiguous. V dropped 1 base and J dropped 0 bases, with 10 bases sitting between them. Per the germline V gene, CDR1 is KGHSH and CDR2 is LQKENI. The CDR3 sequence is 16 residues long. The CDR3 DNA is TGTGCCAGCTCACCACTCCCAGTAACCTCTGGAAACACCATATATTTT. Its translation is CASSPLPVTSGNTIYF. Complete variable domain (other parts from reference TRBV18 and TRBJ1-3): NAGVMQNPRHLVRRRGQEARLRCSPMKGHSHVYWYRQLPEEGLKFMVYLQKENIIDESGMPKERFSAEFPKEGPSILRIQQVVRGDSAAYFCASSPLPVTSGNTIYFGEGSWLTVV.

This clone was picked up one time. The gene calls are TRBV6-5 and TRBJ2-5, with 7 bases fitting TRBD1. Germline-derived CDR1 and CDR2 are MNHEY and SVGAGI. The CDR3 length is 15 residues. With V trimmed by 5 bases and J by 0 bases, 6 bases remained unmatched. Written as DNA, the CDR3 is TGTGCCAGCAGTCCCGGGACAGAGTACCAAGAGACCCAGTACTTC. Translating gives CASSPGTEYQETQYF.

This rearrangement joins TRBV11-3 to TRBJ2-1; D gene ambiguous. Germline assignment: CDR1 SGHNT and CDR2 YENEEA. The ends were cut back, 1 base at V and 5 bases at J, with 6 bases in the middle. The CDR3 is 13 amino acids. The CDR3 loop reads CASSLVFDNEQFF. The CDR3 DNA reads as TGTGCCAGCAGCTTAGTGTTCGACAATGAGCAGTTCTTC.